This TCR beta chain is drawn from a study of cytomegalovirus exposure and HLA in healthy donors. Findings and caveats of the study: In vitro, a few CMV-associated chains proved specific for CMV antigens. A list of roughly 180 TCR beta chains associated with cytomegalovirus was given. In a later analysis, DRB1 alleles had the most associated TCRs; HLA-C alleles the fewest. Donor immune exposure was known only as CMV serostatus.

Turning to this clone: The antigen is undetermined.

The germline V gene has CDR1 LNHNV and CDR2 YYDKDF (reference sequence). The CDR3 loop spans 18 amino acids. V lost 4 bases to trimming and J lost 1 base; unmatched junction nucleotides: 14. The PCR made use of 60 Vbeta and 13 Jbeta primers. TCRdb keeps only in-frame clones here, not all; method: immunoSEQ multiplex PCR. Among roughly 200,000 clones listed, 79% were seen once. The chain recombines TRBV15 with TRBJ2-3; 7 bases match TRBD1. The sequence was obtained from a woman aged 25 to 39 in good health and CMV-seropositive. Sample: PBMCs. CDR3 residues: CATSNPHMRGRGTDTQYF. CDR3 bases: TGTGCCACCAGCAACCCTCATATGAGGGGGCGGGGCACAGATACGCAGTATTTT.